These T cell receptor beta chains were read from a single sample in a study of blood T cell repertoires in COVID-19. Repertoires were generated with immunoSEQ multiplex PCR, while TCRdb's copy carries only in-frame clones and drops some. The table has roughly 180,000 clones, around 85% seen once. Sequencing used peripheral blood. The receptors originated from a man older than 75 with COVID-19, enrolled during active disease. The CDR3 runs from the conserved cysteine through the conserved F or W. Fields, in order: J gene, clone size, V gene, D gene, CDR3 protein, CDR3 DNA. A D gene is named only where the DNA matches it firmly. Size values are once, few and many counts, or a class for expanded clones, and some rows have none.

J gene: TRBJ1-2; clone size: -; V gene: TRBV19; D gene: TRBD1; CDR3 protein: CASRTRTGGNYGYTF; CDR3 DNA: TGTGCCAGTAGAACTAGGACAGGGGGGAACTATGGCTACACCTTC
J gene: TRBJ1-4; clone size: -; V gene: TRBV2; D gene: -; CDR3 protein: CATLGGSEKLFF; CDR3 DNA: TGTGCCACCCTAGGGGGATCTGAAAAACTGTTTTTT
J gene: TRBJ2-3; clone size: -; V gene: TRBV5-1; D gene: -; CDR3 protein: CASSSHLTDTQYF; CDR3 DNA: TGCGCCAGCAGCTCGCACTTGACAGATACGCAGTATTTT
J gene: TRBJ1-3; clone size: -; V gene: TRBV4-2; D gene: TRBD1; CDR3 protein: CASSQDVGQGSAGNTIYF; CDR3 DNA: TGTGCCAGCAGCCAAGATGTGGGACAGGGTTCGGCTGGAAACACCATATATTTT
J gene: TRBJ1-1; clone size: -; V gene: TRBV6-6; D gene: -; CDR3 protein: CASSQGLSTEAFF; CDR3 DNA: TGTGCCAGCAGTCAGGGGCTTTCCACTGAAGCTTTCTTT
J gene: TRBJ2-3; clone size: -; V gene: TRBV6-5; D gene: -; CDR3 protein: CASKGRGLPTDTQYF; CDR3 DNA: TGTGCCAGCAAGGGGCGGGGGCTCCCCACAGATACGCAGTATTTT
J gene: TRBJ2-2; clone size: -; V gene: TRBV6-2/TRBV6-3; D gene: -; CDR3 protein: CASSYMRLNTGELFF; CDR3 DNA: TGTGCCAGCAGTTATATGCGACTAAACACCGGGGAGCTGTTTTTT
J gene: TRBJ1-2; clone size: once; V gene: TRBV25-1; D gene: -; CDR3 protein: CASSANRYRDNYGYTF; CDR3 DNA: TGTGCCAGCAGTGCGAACCGTTACAGGGACAACTATGGCTACACCTTC
J gene: TRBJ1-4; clone size: -; V gene: TRBV7-2; D gene: -; CDR3 protein: CASSLTGSANEKLFF; CDR3 DNA: TGTGCCAGCAGCTTAACAGGGTCGGCTAATGAAAAACTGTTTTTT
J gene: TRBJ2-1; clone size: -; V gene: TRBV27; D gene: TRBD2; CDR3 protein: CASSLLAGGPSSYNEQFF; CDR3 DNA: TGTGCCAGCAGTTTATTAGCGGGGGGACCTAGCTCCTACAATGAGCAGTTCTTC
J gene: TRBJ1-6; clone size: -; V gene: TRBV5-5; D gene: TRBD1; CDR3 protein: CASSRDSLGNSPLHF; CDR3 DNA: TGTGCCAGCAGCCGGGACAGCCTCGGAAATTCACCCCTCCACTTT
J gene: TRBJ2-1; clone size: -; V gene: TRBV9; D gene: TRBD1; CDR3 protein: CASSEGGTGGPPEQFF; CDR3 DNA: TGTGCCAGCAGCGAGGGGGGGACAGGGGGCCCTCCCGAGCAGTTCTTC
J gene: TRBJ1-2; clone size: -; V gene: TRBV5-1; D gene: -; CDR3 protein: CASSFQGEDGYTF; CDR3 DNA: TGCGCCAGCAGCTTCCAGGGTGAGGATGGCTACACCTTC
J gene: TRBJ1-3; clone size: -; V gene: TRBV9; D gene: -; CDR3 protein: CASSAQGRAGNTIYF; CDR3 DNA: TGTGCCAGCAGCGCCCAGGGAAGGGCTGGAAACACCATATATTTT
J gene: TRBJ2-2; clone size: few; V gene: TRBV3-1/TRBV3-2; D gene: TRBD1; CDR3 protein: CASSQERDRGLPTGELFF; CDR3 DNA: TGTGCCAGCAGCCAAGAAAGGGACAGGGGGCTGCCCACCGGGGAGCTGTTTTTT
J gene: TRBJ1-2; clone size: -; V gene: TRBV28; D gene: -; CDR3 protein: CASSLSEGVGGYTF; CDR3 DNA: TGTGCCAGCAGTTTATCCGAGGGGGTGGGTGGCTACACCTTC
J gene: TRBJ2-1; clone size: once; V gene: TRBV6-5; D gene: -; CDR3 protein: CASNRIFGSYNEQFF; CDR3 DNA: TGTGCCAGTAACAGAATTTTTGGCTCCTACAATGAGCAGTTCTTC
J gene: TRBJ2-1; clone size: -; V gene: TRBV7-3; D gene: TRBD1; CDR3 protein: CASSSDRGREQFF; CDR3 DNA: TGTGCCAGCAGCTCCGACAGGGGTCGTGAGCAGTTCTTC
J gene: TRBJ1-5; clone size: -; V gene: TRBV3-1/TRBV3-2; D gene: TRBD1; CDR3 protein: CASSQDHPDRAYSNQPQHF; CDR3 DNA: TGTGCCAGCAGCCAAGACCACCCGGACAGGGCTTATAGCAATCAGCCCCAGCATTTT
J gene: TRBJ1-6; clone size: -; V gene: TRBV7-9; D gene: -; CDR3 protein: CASSLAIGRGIRFSPLHF; CDR3 DNA: TGTGCCAGCAGCTTAGCGATTGGCAGAGGGATCCGGTTTTCACCCCTCCACTTT
J gene: TRBJ2-1; clone size: -; V gene: TRBV7-3; D gene: -; CDR3 protein: CASSAGGTAYNEQFF; CDR3 DNA: TGTGCCAGCAGCGCAGGGGGGACAGCTTACAATGAGCAGTTCTTC
J gene: TRBJ2-2; clone size: -; V gene: TRBV2; D gene: TRBD1; CDR3 protein: CASSQRTGPGELFF; CDR3 DNA: TGTGCCAGCAGTCAAAGGACAGGGCCCGGGGAGCTGTTTTTT
J gene: TRBJ2-3; clone size: -; V gene: TRBV7-8; D gene: -; CDR3 protein: CASSRGLVGGTDTQYF; CDR3 DNA: TGTGCCAGCAGTCGGGGACTCGTCGGGGGCACAGATACGCAGTATTTT
J gene: TRBJ2-1; clone size: -; V gene: TRBV4-2; D gene: -; CDR3 protein: CASSQEYLGAGEQFF; CDR3 DNA: TGTGCCAGCAGCCAAGAGTATTTAGGGGCTGGTGAGCAGTTCTTC
J gene: TRBJ1-2; clone size: -; V gene: TRBV5-1; D gene: TRBD1; CDR3 protein: CASSLEAGGGGYTF; CDR3 DNA: TGCGCCAGCAGCTTGGAGGCAGGGGGCGGCGGCTACACCTTC
J gene: TRBJ1-2; clone size: once; V gene: TRBV6-6; D gene: -; CDR3 protein: CASRDINYGYTF; CDR3 DNA: TGTGCCAGCAGGGACATTAACTATGGCTACACCTTC
J gene: TRBJ2-1; clone size: -; V gene: TRBV5-4; D gene: TRBD2; CDR3 protein: CASSLPPTSGIHNEQFF; CDR3 DNA: TGTGCCAGCAGCTTGCCGCCGACTAGCGGGATCCACAATGAGCAGTTCTTC
J gene: TRBJ1-1; clone size: -; V gene: TRBV11-2; D gene: -; CDR3 protein: CASSPGGINTEAFF; CDR3 DNA: TGTGCCAGCAGCCCTGGGGGCATTAACACTGAAGCTTTCTTT
J gene: TRBJ2-5; clone size: once; V gene: TRBV11-2; D gene: -; CDR3 protein: CASSFYSQETQYF; CDR3 DNA: TGTGCCAGCAGCTTTTACAGCCAAGAGACCCAGTACTTC
J gene: TRBJ1-6; clone size: -; V gene: TRBV4-3; D gene: -; CDR3 protein: CASSQDIQGSYNSPLHF; CDR3 DNA: TGCGCCAGCAGCCAAGATATACAGGGCTCCTATAATTCACCCCTCCACTTT
J gene: TRBJ1-2; clone size: few; V gene: TRBV4-2; D gene: TRBD1; CDR3 protein: CASSPRDRGHGYTF; CDR3 DNA: TGTGCCAGCAGCCCCCGGGACAGGGGCCATGGCTACACCTTC
J gene: TRBJ1-1; clone size: -; V gene: TRBV29-1; D gene: -; CDR3 protein: CSVENRVGTEAFF; CDR3 DNA: TGCAGCGTTGAGAACAGGGTGGGGACTGAAGCTTTCTTT
J gene: TRBJ2-7; clone size: -; V gene: TRBV5-4; D gene: TRBD1; CDR3 protein: CASSPETGHEQYF; CDR3 DNA: TGTGCCAGCAGCCCCGAGACAGGGCACGAGCAGTACTTC
J gene: TRBJ1-1; clone size: -; V gene: TRBV6-5; D gene: -; CDR3 protein: CASSYSGQGLHTEAFF; CDR3 DNA: TGTGCCAGCAGTTACTCCGGCCAGGGTTTACACACTGAAGCTTTCTTT
J gene: TRBJ1-2; clone size: -; V gene: TRBV3-1/TRBV3-2; D gene: -; CDR3 protein: CASSQAPPGLAYGYTF; CDR3 DNA: TGTGCCAGCAGCCAAGCTCCGCCAGGGTTGGCCTATGGCTACACCTTC
J gene: TRBJ1-1; clone size: -; V gene: TRBV21-1; D gene: -; CDR3 protein: CASSKGRGGALGTEAFF; CDR3 DNA: TGTGCCAGCAGCAAAGGCCGTGGGGGGGCGCTGGGCACTGAAGCTTTCTTT
J gene: TRBJ1-6; clone size: -; V gene: TRBV27; D gene: TRBD1; CDR3 protein: CASSLKRQGSPLHF; CDR3 DNA: TGTGCCAGCAGTTTAAAAAGACAGGGATCACCCCTCCACTTT
J gene: TRBJ2-4; clone size: -; V gene: TRBV7-9; D gene: -; CDR3 protein: CASSLGLTGTKNIQYF; CDR3 DNA: TGTGCCAGCAGCTTAGGACTCACAGGGACCAAAAACATTCAGTACTTC
J gene: TRBJ1-1; clone size: -; V gene: TRBV7-3; D gene: -; CDR3 protein: CASSPGQIGNTEAFF; CDR3 DNA: TGTGCCAGCAGCCCAGGACAGATAGGTAACACTGAAGCTTTCTTT
J gene: TRBJ2-3; clone size: -; V gene: TRBV5-1; D gene: -; CDR3 protein: CASSFGSTDTQYF; CDR3 DNA: TGCGCCAGCAGCTTCGGTAGCACAGATACGCAGTATTTT
J gene: TRBJ1-1; clone size: -; V gene: TRBV6-1; D gene: -; CDR3 protein: CASSEGRGLGTEAFF; CDR3 DNA: TGTGCCAGCAGTGAAGGAAGGGGATTGGGGACTGAAGCTTTCTTT
J gene: TRBJ1-5; clone size: -; V gene: TRBV4-2; D gene: -; CDR3 protein: CASSQVASEGQPQHF; CDR3 DNA: TGTGCCAGCAGCCAAGTTGCCAGTGAGGGACAGCCCCAGCATTTT
J gene: TRBJ1-1; clone size: -; V gene: TRBV11-3; D gene: -; CDR3 protein: CASSLDPGPYTEAFF; CDR3 DNA: TGTGCCAGCAGCTTAGATCCGGGTCCCTACACTGAAGCTTTCTTT
J gene: TRBJ1-2; clone size: -; V gene: TRBV5-1; D gene: -; CDR3 protein: CASSPEGGVSYTF; CDR3 DNA: TGCGCCAGCAGCCCGGAGGGGGGGGTTAGCTACACCTTC
J gene: TRBJ1-6; clone size: -; V gene: TRBV6-6; D gene: TRBD1; CDR3 protein: CASSPRSSGTGAEALHF; CDR3 DNA: TGTGCCAGCAGTCCTCGATCCTCCGGGACAGGGGCGGAAGCCCTCCACTTT
J gene: TRBJ1-1; clone size: -; V gene: TRBV6-6; D gene: -; CDR3 protein: CASRGGPPTYEAFF; CDR3 DNA: TGTGCCAGCAGGGGGGGGCCCCCGACGTACGAAGCTTTCTTT
J gene: TRBJ2-5; clone size: -; V gene: TRBV5-1; D gene: TRBD2; CDR3 protein: CASSLWRGRQETQYF; CDR3 DNA: TGCGCCAGCAGCTTGTGGCGGGGGAGACAAGAGACCCAGTACTTC
J gene: TRBJ2-7; clone size: -; V gene: TRBV7-2; D gene: -; CDR3 protein: CASSLWGPSYEQYF; CDR3 DNA: TGTGCCAGCAGCTTATGGGGGCCGAGTTACGAGCAGTACTTC
J gene: TRBJ1-2; clone size: -; V gene: TRBV18; D gene: -; CDR3 protein: CASSPAGYGYTF; CDR3 DNA: TGTGCCAGCTCACCAGCGGGGTATGGCTACACCTTC
J gene: TRBJ1-3; clone size: -; V gene: TRBV7-2; D gene: TRBD1; CDR3 protein: CASSPRTGLSGNTIYF; CDR3 DNA: TGTGCCAGCAGCCCCCGGACAGGCCTCTCTGGAAACACCATATATTTT